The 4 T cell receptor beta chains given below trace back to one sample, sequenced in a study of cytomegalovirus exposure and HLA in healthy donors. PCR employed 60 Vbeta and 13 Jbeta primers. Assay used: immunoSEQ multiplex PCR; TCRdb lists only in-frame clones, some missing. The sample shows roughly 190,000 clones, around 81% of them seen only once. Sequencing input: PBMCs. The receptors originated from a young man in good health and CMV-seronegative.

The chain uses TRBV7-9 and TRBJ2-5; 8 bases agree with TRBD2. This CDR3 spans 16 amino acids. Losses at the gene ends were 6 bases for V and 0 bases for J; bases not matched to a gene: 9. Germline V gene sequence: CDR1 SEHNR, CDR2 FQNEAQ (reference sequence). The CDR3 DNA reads TGTGCCAGCAGACCCCGGGAGGGGGTCTACCAAGAGACCCAGTACTTC. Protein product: CASRPREGVYQETQYF.

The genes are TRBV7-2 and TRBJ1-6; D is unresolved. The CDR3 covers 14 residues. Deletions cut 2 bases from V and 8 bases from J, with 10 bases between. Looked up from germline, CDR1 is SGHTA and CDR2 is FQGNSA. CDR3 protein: CASSLPGEYSPLHF. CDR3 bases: TGTGCCAGCAGCTTACCTGGGGAGTATTCACCCCTCCACTTT.

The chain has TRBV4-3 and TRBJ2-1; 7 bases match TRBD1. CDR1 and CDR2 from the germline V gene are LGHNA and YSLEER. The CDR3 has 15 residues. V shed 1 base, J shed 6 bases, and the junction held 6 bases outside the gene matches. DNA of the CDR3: TGCGCCAGCAGCCAAGGACAGGGCCCCTCCAATGAGCAGTTCTTC. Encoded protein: CASSQGQGPSNEQFF.

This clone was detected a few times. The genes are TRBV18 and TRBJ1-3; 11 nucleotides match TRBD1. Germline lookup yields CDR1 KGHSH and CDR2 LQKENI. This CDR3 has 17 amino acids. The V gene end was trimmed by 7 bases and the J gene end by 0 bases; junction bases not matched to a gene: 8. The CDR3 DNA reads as TGTGCCAGCTTCCCGGGACAGGGGGGAAGCTCTGGAAACACCATATATTTT. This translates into CASFPGQGGSSGNTIYF.